Listed below are T cell receptor beta chains from one sample, sequenced in a study of shared clonotypes between healthy human individuals. Clones were sequenced by immunoSEQ multiplex PCR, and TCRdb holds only the in-frame ones, with some missing. The repertoire has about 650,000 clones, around 95% of them found once; the top ten carry around 0.097%. Sequenced sample: naive CD8+ T cells sorted from blood. Receptors originate from a woman between 25 and 40 years old in good health. CDR3s include the opening cysteine and the closing phenylalanine or tryptophan. The D gene is left open where the match is weak. Clone size is stated in some rows and not others, as once, few, many or a class when expanded.

NA	NA	13	TRBV28	TRBJ1-2	CASSLMFGDGYTF	TGTGCCAGCAGTTTAATGTTCGGAGATGGCTACACCTTC
NA	NA	16	TRBV28	TRBJ2-7	CASSSRDPRALNEQYF	TGTGCCAGCAGTTCCCGGGACCCGAGGGCTTTGAACGAGCAGTACTTC
NA	NA	13	TRBV19	TRBJ2-7	CASRPENSYEQYF	TGTGCCAGTAGACCGGAGAACTCCTACGAGCAGTACTTC
NA	TRBD2	13	TRBV10-3	TRBJ2-7	CAIAATSAYEQYF	TGTGCCATCGCGGCGACTAGCGCTTACGAGCAGTACTTC
NA	TRBD1	16	TRBV27	TRBJ1-4	CASSLGGTGANEKLFF	TGTGCCAGCAGTTTGGGGGGGACAGGGGCTAATGAAAAACTGTTTTTT
NA	NA	12	TRBV19	TRBJ1-2	CASSMEHGGYTF	TGTGCCAGTAGTATGGAGCATGGAGGCTACACCTTC
NA	NA	15	TRBV15	TRBJ2-7	CATSREGTRPYEQYF	TGTGCCACCAGCAGAGAGGGGACAAGACCCTACGAGCAGTACTTC
NA	NA	15	TRBV19	TRBJ2-1	CASSITDGDHNEQFF	TGTGCCAGTAGTATCACAGACGGGGATCACAATGAGCAGTTCTTC
NA	NA	15	TRBV27	TRBJ2-1	CASSLKDSSYNEQFF	TGTGCCAGCAGTTTAAAGGATAGCTCCTACAATGAGCAGTTCTTC
NA	NA	14	TRBV11-2	TRBJ1-2	CASSYTGTSYGYTF	TGTGCCAGCAGCTACACCGGGACAAGCTATGGCTACACCTTC
NA	TRBD2	19	TRBV9	TRBJ2-7	CASSVVPLDSGLGAYEQYF	TGTGCCAGCAGCGTAGTACCCCTCGATAGCGGGTTGGGGGCCTACGAGCAGTACTTC
NA	NA	16	TRBV6-1	TRBJ1-1	CASSGPRRTPNTEAFF	TGTGCCAGCAGTGGACCCCGTCGGACGCCGAACACTGAAGCTTTCTTT
NA	NA	15	TRBV15	TRBJ2-5	CATSRFQGHSETQYF	TGTGCCACCAGCAGGTTCCAGGGTCATTCAGAGACCCAGTACTTC
NA	TRBD2	16	TRBV28	TRBJ2-1	CASSPFLAGIGNEQFF	TGTGCCAGCAGCCCCTTCCTAGCGGGGATAGGCAATGAGCAGTTCTTC
NA	NA	13	TRBV4-1	TRBJ2-5	CASSPDREETQYF	TGCGCCAGCAGCCCCGACCGGGAGGAGACCCAGTACTTC
NA	TRBD1	15	TRBV5-5	TRBJ2-7	CASSLVGTGVYEQYF	TGTGCCAGCAGCTTGGTGGGGACAGGGGTGTACGAGCAGTACTTC
NA	TRBD1	15	TRBV28	TRBJ1-5	CASSLIAGGRQPQHF	TGTGCCAGCAGTTTAATAGCAGGGGGAAGGCAGCCCCAGCATTTT
NA	TRBD1	14	TRBV29-1	TRBJ2-7	CSVEVGDRGYEQYF	TGCAGCGTTGAAGTGGGGGACAGGGGCTACGAGCAGTACTTC
NA	TRBD1	15	TRBV27	TRBJ1-2	CASSYIGQGNYGYTF	TGTGCCAGCAGTTATATCGGACAGGGGAACTATGGCTACACCTTC
NA	TRBD1	16	TRBV27	TRBJ2-7	CATGQGPREGSYEQYF	TGTGCCACGGGACAGGGACCCCGAGAGGGCTCCTACGAGCAGTACTTC
NA	NA	19	TRBV7-9	TRBJ1-2	CASSVGFGGLTQEGYGYTF	TGTGCCAGCAGCGTAGGCTTCGGGGGCCTAACTCAGGAAGGGTATGGCTACACCTTC
NA	TRBD2	17	TRBV4-1	TRBJ2-1	CASSPPLRAGVEGEQFF	TGCGCCAGCAGCCCTCCGCTTCGTGCGGGAGTTGAAGGTGAGCAGTTCTTC
NA	NA	13	TRBV4-1	TRBJ2-7	CASSQGHRNEQYF	TGCGCCAGCAGCCAAGGCCACAGGAACGAGCAGTACTTC
NA	NA	13	TRBV2	TRBJ1-1	CASMKGGGTEAFF	TGTGCCAGCATGAAGGGGGGAGGAACTGAAGCTTTCTTT
NA	NA	14	TRBV19	TRBJ1-1	CASSLETGWPEAFF	TGTGCCAGTAGTCTCGAAACAGGGTGGCCTGAAGCTTTCTTT
NA	NA	11	TRBV20-1	TRBJ2-7	CSAVAAYEQYF	TGCAGTGCAGTAGCTGCCTACGAGCAGTACTTC
NA	NA	15	TRBV6-4	TRBJ1-1	CASSEQGLGNTEAFF	TGTGCCAGCAGTGAACAGGGCTTAGGGAACACTGAAGCTTTCTTT
NA	TRBD2	15	TRBV6-5	TRBJ2-1	CASSLVAGVYNEQFF	TGTGCCAGCAGTCTCGTAGCGGGAGTCTACAATGAGCAGTTCTTC
NA	NA	16	TRBV9	TRBJ2-3	CASSLGAGLSTDTQYF	TGTGCCAGCAGCCTAGGCGCGGGGCTCAGCACAGATACGCAGTATTTT
NA	TRBD2	17	TRBV4-2	TRBJ2-1	CASSLPPMWEGNNEQFF	TGTGCCAGCAGCCTCCCCCCCATGTGGGAGGGGAACAATGAGCAGTTCTTC
NA	NA	17	TRBV7-8	TRBJ2-7	CASSLPGRGMGDYEQYF	TGTGCCAGCAGCTTACCGGGCCGGGGTATGGGGGATTACGAGCAGTACTTC
once	TRBD2	15	TRBV6-1	TRBJ2-3	CASSVPGLGTDTQYF	TGTGCCAGCAGTGTCCCGGGACTAGGAACAGATACGCAGTATTTT
NA	NA	12	TRBV6-5	TRBJ2-1	CASSYSLNEQFF	TGTGCCAGCAGTTACTCTTTAAATGAGCAGTTCTTC
NA	TRBD2	18	TRBV5-5	TRBJ2-4	CASSLGLAGTLAKNIQYF	TGTGCCAGCAGCTTGGGACTAGCGGGTACCCTAGCCAAAAACATTCAGTACTTC
NA	NA	11	TRBV30	TRBJ2-7	CAWSVNYEQYF	TGTGCCTGGAGTGTAAACTACGAGCAGTACTTC